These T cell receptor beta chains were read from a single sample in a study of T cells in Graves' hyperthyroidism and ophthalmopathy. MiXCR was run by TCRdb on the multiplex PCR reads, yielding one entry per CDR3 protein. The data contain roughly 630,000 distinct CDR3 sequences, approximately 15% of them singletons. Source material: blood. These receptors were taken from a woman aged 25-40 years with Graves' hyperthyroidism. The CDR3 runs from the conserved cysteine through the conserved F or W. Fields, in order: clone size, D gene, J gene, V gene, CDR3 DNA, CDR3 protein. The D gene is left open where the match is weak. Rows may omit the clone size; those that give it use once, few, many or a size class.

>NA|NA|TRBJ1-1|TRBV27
TGTGCCAGCAGCTCCCTTTTACTGAACACTGAAGCTTTCTTT
CASSSLLLNTEAFF
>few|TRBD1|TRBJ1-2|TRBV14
TGTGCCAGCAGTCCCGGACAGGCGGATCATGGCTACACCTTC
CASSPGQADHGYTF
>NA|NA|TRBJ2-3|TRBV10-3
TGTGCCATCAGGAGCCAACAGGGAGTTGGTGCAGATACGCAGTATTTT
CAIRSQQGVGADTQYF
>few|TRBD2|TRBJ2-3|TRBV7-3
TGTGCCAGCAGCTTAGGGGGACTAGCGTCAGATACGCAGTATTTT
CASSLGGLASDTQYF
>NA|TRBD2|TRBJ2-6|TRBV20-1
TGCAGTGCTAGTTCTTGGCGGGAGGGCCCAGGTGGGGCCAACGTCCTGACTTTC
CSASSWREGPGGANVLTF
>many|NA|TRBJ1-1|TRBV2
TGTGCCAGCAGTGCCCAGGGACTGAAGAACACTGAAGCTTTCTTT
CASSAQGLKNTEAFF
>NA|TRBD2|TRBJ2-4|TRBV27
TGTGCCAGCAGTCCGAGCGGGAGGGGTAACATTCAGTACTTC
CASSPSGRGNIQYF
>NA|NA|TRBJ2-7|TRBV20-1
TGCAGTGCCCAGGGGGGCACCTACGAGCAGTACTTC
CSAQGGTYEQYF
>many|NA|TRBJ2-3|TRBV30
TGTGCCTGGACTAGGAGGCTAGCCCCCGATACGCAGTATTTT
CAWTRRLAPDTQYF
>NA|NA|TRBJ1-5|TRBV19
TGTGCCAGCAGAGATTCCCTGGAGGGGCAGCCCCAGCATTTT
CASRDSLEGQPQHF
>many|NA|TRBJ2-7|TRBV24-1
TGTGCCACCAGTGTGGGGGGCAAGGACGAGCAGTACTTC
CATSVGGKDEQYF
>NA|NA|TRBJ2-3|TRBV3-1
TGTGCCAGCAGCCCACTCGGCCAGTCCACAGATACGCAGTATTTT
CASSPLGQSTDTQYF
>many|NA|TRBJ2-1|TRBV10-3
TGTGCCATCAGTTTATACCCTAGCTTACGACAGGTCGATGAGCAGTTCTTC
CAISLYPSLRQVDEQFF
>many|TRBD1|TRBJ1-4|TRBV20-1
TGCAGTGCTTCCCGGGACAGGGATAATGAAAAACTGTTTTTT
CSASRDRDNEKLFF
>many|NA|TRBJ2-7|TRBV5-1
TGCGCCAGCAGCTTGGATCAGGGTGGTTACGAGCAGTACTTC
CASSLDQGGYEQYF
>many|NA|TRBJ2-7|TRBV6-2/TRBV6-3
TGTGCCAGCAGTCCGAACCCAACGACACTCTACGAGCAGTACTTC
CASSPNPTTLYEQYF
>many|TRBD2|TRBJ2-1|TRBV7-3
TGTGCCAGCAGCTTAAGCGGGAGATATGGGAATGAGCAGTTCTTC
CASSLSGRYGNEQFF
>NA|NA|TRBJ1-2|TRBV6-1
TGTGCCAGCAGTGAAACGGGCAGGGCTAACTATGGCTACACCTTC
CASSETGRANYGYTF
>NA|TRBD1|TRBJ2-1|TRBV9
TGTGCCAGCAGCGAGAGGACAGGGTTGCAAAATGAGCAGTTCTTC
CASSERTGLQNEQFF
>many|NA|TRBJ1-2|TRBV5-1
TGCGCCAGCAGCTTATTACAGGGTGGAGGCTACACCTTC
CASSLLQGGGYTF
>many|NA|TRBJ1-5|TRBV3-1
TGTGCCAGCAGCCAACTCGGGGGTAAGGATCAGCCCCAGCATTTT
CASSQLGGKDQPQHF
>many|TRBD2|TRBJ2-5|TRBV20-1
TGCAGTGCCTTGACTAGCGGAACCCAGTACTTC
CSALTSGTQYF
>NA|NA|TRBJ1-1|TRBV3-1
TGTGCCAGCAGCCAGGGAGACACTGAAGCTTTCTTT
CASSQGDTEAFF
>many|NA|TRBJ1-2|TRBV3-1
TGTGCCAGCAGCCAAGATTCAACTGCATATGGCTACACCTTC
CASSQDSTAYGYTF
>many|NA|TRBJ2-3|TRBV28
TGTGCCAGCAGTTTACCCCGCTCCAGATTATTGGCGTCGGCCGCACTCACAGATACGCAGTATTTT
CASSLPRSRLLASAALTDTQYF
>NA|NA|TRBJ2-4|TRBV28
TGTGCCAGCGGGCCTTCGTCAAACATTCAGTACTTC
CASGPSSNIQYF
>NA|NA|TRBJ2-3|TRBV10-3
TGTGCCATCAGTCCCAACCCACCAGATACGCAGTATTTT
CAISPNPPDTQYF
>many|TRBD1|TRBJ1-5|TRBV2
TGTGCCAGCGGGGACAGGGGGCCGGGTCAGCCCCAGCATTTT
CASGDRGPGQPQHF
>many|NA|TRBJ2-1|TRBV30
TGTGCCTGGTCCCCTTGGCACGATGAGCAGTTCTTC
CAWSPWHDEQFF
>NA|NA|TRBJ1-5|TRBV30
TGTGCCAGTAACCCCCAGTTGGGAGGGGACGAATTAGGACCAAATCAGCCCCAGCATTTT
CASNPQLGGDELGPNQPQHF
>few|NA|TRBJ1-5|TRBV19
TGTGCCACAAAAGGGAGTGGTTTAGGCAATCAGCCCCAGCATTTT
CATKGSGLGNQPQHF
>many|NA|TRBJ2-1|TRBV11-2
TGTGCCAGCAGCTTAGTTCCCTGGGGGGCGTACAATGAGCAGTTCTTC
CASSLVPWGAYNEQFF
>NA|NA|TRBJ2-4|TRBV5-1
TGCGCCAGCAGCAAGAGCCTCGGACGGTATCTAGCCAAAAACATTCAGTACTTC
CASSKSLGRYLAKNIQYF
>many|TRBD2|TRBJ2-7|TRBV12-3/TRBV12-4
TGTGCCAGCAGTTTAGCCGGGAGGGTTTACGAGCAGTACTTC
CASSLAGRVYEQYF
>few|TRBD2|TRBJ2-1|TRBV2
TGTGCCAGCAGTGCCCGGGGGGAGTCCTACAATGAGCAGTTCTTC
CASSARGESYNEQFF
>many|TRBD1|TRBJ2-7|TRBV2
TGTGCCAGCAGTTTGACAGGGTCCTCTAGGGAGCAGTACTTC
CASSLTGSSREQYF
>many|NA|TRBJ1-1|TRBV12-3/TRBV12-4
TGTGCCAGCAGTTCCCAATCGGGGGCCACTGAAGCTTTCTTT
CASSSQSGATEAFF
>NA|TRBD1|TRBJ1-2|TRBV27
TGTGCCAGCAGCAAGGGGGCAGGGTATGGCTACACCTTC
CASSKGAGYGYTF
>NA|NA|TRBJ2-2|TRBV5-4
TGTGCCAGCAGCTTGGATGCTAGCGCGAACACCGGGGAGCTGTTTTTT
CASSLDASANTGELFF
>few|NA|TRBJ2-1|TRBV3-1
TGTGCCAGCAGCAGAACAGGTTGGGACGATGAGCAGTTCTTC
CASSRTGWDDEQFF
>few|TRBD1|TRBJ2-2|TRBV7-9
TGTGCCAGCACCTCTCGCCCGGGACAGGGGGCCGGGGAGCTGTTTTTT
CASTSRPGQGAGELFF
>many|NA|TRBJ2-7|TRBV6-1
TGTGCCAGCAGTCTAACACTGGACCGAACCTACGAGCAGTACTTC
CASSLTLDRTYEQYF
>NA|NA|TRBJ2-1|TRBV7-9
TGTGCCAGCGCGCCCGTAGGCTCCTACAATGAGCAGTTCTTC
CASAPVGSYNEQFF
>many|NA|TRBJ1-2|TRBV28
TGTGCCAGCGGGGGGGCAAACTATGGCTACACCTTC
CASGGANYGYTF
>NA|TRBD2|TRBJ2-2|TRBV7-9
TGTGCCAGCGGCACCGCCACTAGCGAGAACACCGGGGAGCTGTTTTTT
CASGTATSENTGELFF
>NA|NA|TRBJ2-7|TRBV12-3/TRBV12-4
TGTGCCAGCAGCCCTGCGGGTAGCGGTCCCTACGAGCAGTACTTC
CASSPAGSGPYEQYF
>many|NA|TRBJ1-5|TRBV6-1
TGTGCCAGCAGTGAGAGGAGGGCCACTGGGAATCAGCCCCAGCATTTT
CASSERRATGNQPQHF
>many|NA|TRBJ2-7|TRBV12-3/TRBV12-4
TGTGCCAGCAGTTTATTCGGGGACGAGCAGTACTTC
CASSLFGDEQYF
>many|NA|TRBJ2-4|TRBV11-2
TGTGCCAGCAGTCTCACAGCGTCCAAAAACATTCAGTACTTC
CASSLTASKNIQYF
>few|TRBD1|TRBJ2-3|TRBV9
TGTGCCAGCAGGGAAACAGGGGCGGAGGATACGCAGTATTTT
CASRETGAEDTQYF
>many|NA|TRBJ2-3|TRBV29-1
TGCAGCGTTGTGAGGGCGGTAGGAGATACGCAGTATTTT
CSVVRAVGDTQYF
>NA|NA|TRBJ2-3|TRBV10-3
TGTGCCATCAGTGAGTCCCCGGCGGATACGCAGTATTTT
CAISESPADTQYF